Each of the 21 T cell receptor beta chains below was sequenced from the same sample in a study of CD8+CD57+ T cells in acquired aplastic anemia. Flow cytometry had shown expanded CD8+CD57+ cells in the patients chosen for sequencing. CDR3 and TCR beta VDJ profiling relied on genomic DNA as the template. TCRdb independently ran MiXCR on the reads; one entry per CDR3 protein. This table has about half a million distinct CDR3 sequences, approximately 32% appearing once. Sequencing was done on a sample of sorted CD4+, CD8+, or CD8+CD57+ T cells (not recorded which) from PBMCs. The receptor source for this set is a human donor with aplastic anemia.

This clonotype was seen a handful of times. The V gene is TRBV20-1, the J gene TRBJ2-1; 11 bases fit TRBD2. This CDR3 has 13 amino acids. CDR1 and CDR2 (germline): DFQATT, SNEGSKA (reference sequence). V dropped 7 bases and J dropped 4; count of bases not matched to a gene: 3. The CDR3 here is CSGVAGGYNEQFF. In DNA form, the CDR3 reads TGCAGTGGCGTAGCGGGAGGGTACAATGAGCAGTTCTTC.

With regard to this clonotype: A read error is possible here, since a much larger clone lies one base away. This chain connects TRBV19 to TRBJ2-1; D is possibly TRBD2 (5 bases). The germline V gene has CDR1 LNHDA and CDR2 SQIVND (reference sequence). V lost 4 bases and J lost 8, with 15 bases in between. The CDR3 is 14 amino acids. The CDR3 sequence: CASSTWERSYEQFF. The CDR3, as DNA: TGTGCCAGTAGTACGTGGGAGAGGAGCTATGAGCAGTTCTTC. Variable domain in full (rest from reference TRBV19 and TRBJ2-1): DGGITQSPKYLFRKEGQNVTLSCEQNLNHDAMYWYRQDPGQGLRLIYYSQIVNDFQKGDIAEGYSVSREKKESFPLTVTSAQKNPTAFYLCASSTWERSYEQFFGPGTRLTVL.

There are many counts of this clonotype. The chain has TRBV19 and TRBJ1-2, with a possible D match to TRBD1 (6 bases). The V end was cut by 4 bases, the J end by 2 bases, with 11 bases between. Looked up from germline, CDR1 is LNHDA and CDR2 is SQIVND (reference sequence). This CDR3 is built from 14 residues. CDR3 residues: CASSTRTVNYGYTF. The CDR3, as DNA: TGTGCCAGTAGTACCCGGACAGTGAACTATGGCTACACCTTC.

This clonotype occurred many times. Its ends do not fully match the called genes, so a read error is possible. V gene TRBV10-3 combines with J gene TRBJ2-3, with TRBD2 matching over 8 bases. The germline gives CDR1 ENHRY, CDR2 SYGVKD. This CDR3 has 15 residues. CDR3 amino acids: CALRASGGPTDTQYF. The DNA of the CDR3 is TGTGCCCTCAGGGCGAGCGGGGGACCTACAGATACGCAGTATTTT.

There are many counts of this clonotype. In nucleotides, the CDR3 is TGTGCCAGCAGTTTGCGGCGCGGTACTCAGGCACCCCTCCACTTT. Translation: CASSLRRGTQAPLHF. The rearrangement links TRBV12-3 or TRBV12-4 to TRBJ1-6; unclear D gene. The V and J ends lost 3 bases and 11 bases respectively, with 17 bases between them. The CDR3 totals 15 residues.

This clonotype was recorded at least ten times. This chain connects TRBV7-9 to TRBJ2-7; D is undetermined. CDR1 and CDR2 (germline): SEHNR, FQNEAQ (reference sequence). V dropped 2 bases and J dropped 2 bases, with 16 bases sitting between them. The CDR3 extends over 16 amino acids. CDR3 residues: CASSLILGSLAYEQYF. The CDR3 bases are TGTGCCAGCAGCTTAATTCTAGGTAGTCTGGCCTACGAGCAGTACTTC.

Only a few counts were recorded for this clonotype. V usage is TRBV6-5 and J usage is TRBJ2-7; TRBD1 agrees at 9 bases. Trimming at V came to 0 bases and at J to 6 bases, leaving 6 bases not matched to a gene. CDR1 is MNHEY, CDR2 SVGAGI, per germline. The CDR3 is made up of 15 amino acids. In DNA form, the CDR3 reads TGTGCCAGCAGTTACTCATCGGGACAGGGAGGCGAGCAGTACTTC. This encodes CASSYSSGQGGEQYF.

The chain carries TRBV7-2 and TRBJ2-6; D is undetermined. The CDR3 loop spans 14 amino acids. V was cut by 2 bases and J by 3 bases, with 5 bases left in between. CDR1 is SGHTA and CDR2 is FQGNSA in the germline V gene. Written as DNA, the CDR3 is TGTGCCAGCAGCTTACTAGGTGGGGCCAACGTCCTGACTTTC. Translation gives CASSLLGGANVLTF.

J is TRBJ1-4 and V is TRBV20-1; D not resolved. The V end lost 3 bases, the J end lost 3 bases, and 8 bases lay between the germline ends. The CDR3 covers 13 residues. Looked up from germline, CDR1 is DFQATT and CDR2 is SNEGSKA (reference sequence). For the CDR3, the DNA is TGCAGTGCTAGTACCGGGTCTAATGAAAAACTGTTTTTT. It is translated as CSASTGSNEKLFF.

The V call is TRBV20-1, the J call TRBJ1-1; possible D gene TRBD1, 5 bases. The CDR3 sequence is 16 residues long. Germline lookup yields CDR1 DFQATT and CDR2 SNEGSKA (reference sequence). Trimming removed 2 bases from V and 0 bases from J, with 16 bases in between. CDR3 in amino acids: CSARIPGKKLNTEAFF. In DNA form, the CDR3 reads TGCAGTGCTAGAATCCCAGGGAAGAAGCTGAACACTGAAGCTTTCTTT.

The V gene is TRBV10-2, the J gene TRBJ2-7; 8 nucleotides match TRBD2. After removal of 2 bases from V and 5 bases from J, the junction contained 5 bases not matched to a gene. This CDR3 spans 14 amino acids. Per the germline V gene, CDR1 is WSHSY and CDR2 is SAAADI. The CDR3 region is CASSEQRESDEQYF. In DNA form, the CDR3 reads TGCGCCAGCAGTGAGCAGCGGGAGTCGGACGAGCAGTACTTC.

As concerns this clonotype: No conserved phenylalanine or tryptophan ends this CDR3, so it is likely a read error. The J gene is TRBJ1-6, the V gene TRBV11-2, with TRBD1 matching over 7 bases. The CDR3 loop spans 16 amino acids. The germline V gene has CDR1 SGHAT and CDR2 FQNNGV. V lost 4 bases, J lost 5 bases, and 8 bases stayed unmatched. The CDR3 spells CASSYQGDRNNSPLHP. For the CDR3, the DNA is TGTGCCAGCAGCTACCAGGGGGACCGCAATAATTCACCCCTCCACCCT.

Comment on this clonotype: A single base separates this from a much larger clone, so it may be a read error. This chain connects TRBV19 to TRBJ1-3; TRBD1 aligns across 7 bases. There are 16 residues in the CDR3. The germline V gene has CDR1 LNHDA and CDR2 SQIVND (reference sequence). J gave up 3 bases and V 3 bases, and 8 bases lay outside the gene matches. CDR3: CASSMLGQIDGNTIYF. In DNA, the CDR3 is TGTGCCAGTAGTATGTTGGGACAGATTGATGGAAACACCATATATTTT. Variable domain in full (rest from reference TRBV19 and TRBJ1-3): DGGITQSPKYLFRKEGQNVTLSCEQNLNHDAMYWYRQDPGQGLRLIYYSQIVNDFQKGDIAEGYSVSREKKESFPLTVTSAQKNPTAFYLCASSMLGQIDGNTIYFGEGSWLTVV.

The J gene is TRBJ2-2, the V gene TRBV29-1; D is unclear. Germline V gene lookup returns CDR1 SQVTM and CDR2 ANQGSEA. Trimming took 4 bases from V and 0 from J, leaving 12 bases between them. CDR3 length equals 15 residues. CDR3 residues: CSVAPRAANTGELFF. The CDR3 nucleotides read TGCAGCGTTGCCCCCCGGGCGGCGAACACCGGGGAGCTGTTTTTT.

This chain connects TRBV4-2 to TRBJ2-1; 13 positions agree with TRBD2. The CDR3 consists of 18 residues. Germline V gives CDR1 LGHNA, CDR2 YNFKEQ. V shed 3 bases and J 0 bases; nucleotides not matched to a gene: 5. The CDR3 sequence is CASSQGLAGPSSYNEQFF. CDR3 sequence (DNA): TGTGCCAGCAGCCAGGGACTAGCGGGACCGAGCTCCTACAATGAGCAGTTCTTC.

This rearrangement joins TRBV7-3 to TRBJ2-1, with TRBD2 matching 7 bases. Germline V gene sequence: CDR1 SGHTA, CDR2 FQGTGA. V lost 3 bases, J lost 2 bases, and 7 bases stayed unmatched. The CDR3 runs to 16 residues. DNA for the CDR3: TGTGCCAGCAGCTTGACGGGAGGAGGCGCCTACAATGAGCAGTTCTTC. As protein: CASSLTGGGAYNEQFF.

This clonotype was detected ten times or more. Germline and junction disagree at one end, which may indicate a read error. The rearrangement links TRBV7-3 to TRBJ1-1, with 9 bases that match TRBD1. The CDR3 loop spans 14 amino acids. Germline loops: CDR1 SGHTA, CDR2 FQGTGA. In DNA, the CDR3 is TGTGCCAGCAGCCCTGGACAGGGGAACTCTGAAGCTTTCTTT. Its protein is CASSPGQGNSEAFF.

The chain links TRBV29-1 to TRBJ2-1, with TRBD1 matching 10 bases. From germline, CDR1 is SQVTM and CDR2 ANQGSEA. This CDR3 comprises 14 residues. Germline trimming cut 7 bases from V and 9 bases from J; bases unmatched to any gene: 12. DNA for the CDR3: TGCAGCGCCGGCCGGGACAGGGGTCAAACTGAGCAGTTCTTC. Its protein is CSAGRDRGQTEQFF.

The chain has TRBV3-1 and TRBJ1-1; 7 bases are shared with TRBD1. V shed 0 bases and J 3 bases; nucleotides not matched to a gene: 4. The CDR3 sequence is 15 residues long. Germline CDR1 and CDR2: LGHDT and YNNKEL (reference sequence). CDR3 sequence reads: CASSQDPTGYTEAFF. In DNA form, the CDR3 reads TGTGCCAGCAGCCAAGATCCGACAGGGTACACTGAAGCTTTCTTT.

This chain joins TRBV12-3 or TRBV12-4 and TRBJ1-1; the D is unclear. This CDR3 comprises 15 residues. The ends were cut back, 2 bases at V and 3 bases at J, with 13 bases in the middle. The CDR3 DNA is TGTGCCAGCAGTTTATCGGGCAGCCCTCACACTGAAGCTTTCTTT. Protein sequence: CASSLSGSPHTEAFF.

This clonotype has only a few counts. CDR3 amino acids: CSATTSGGLRETQYF. The CDR3 coding sequence is TGCAGTGCTACGACTAGCGGGGGGTTACGGGAGACCCAGTACTTC. The V call is TRBV20-1, the J call TRBJ2-5, with 13 positions matching TRBD2. V was clipped by 4 bases and J by 5 bases; unmatched bases: 7. Per germline, CDR1 DFQATT and CDR2 SNEGSKA (reference sequence). The CDR3 runs 15 residues.